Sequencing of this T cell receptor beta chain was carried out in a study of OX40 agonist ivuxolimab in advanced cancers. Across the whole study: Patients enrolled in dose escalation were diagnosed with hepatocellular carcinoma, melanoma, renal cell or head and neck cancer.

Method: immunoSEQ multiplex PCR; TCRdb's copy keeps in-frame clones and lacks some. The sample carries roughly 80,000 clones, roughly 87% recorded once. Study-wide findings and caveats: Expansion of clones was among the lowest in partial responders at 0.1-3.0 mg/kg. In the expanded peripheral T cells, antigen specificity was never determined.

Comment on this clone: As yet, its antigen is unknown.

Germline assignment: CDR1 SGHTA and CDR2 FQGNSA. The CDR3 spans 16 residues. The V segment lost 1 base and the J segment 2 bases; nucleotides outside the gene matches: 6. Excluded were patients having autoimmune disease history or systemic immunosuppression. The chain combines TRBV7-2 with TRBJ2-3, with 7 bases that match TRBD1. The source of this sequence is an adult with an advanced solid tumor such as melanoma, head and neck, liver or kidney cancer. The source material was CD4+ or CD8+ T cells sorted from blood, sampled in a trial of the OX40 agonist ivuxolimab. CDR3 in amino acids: CASSLDDRVFTDTQYF. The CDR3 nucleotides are TGTGCCAGCAGCTTAGACGACAGGGTATTCACAGATACGCAGTATTTT.